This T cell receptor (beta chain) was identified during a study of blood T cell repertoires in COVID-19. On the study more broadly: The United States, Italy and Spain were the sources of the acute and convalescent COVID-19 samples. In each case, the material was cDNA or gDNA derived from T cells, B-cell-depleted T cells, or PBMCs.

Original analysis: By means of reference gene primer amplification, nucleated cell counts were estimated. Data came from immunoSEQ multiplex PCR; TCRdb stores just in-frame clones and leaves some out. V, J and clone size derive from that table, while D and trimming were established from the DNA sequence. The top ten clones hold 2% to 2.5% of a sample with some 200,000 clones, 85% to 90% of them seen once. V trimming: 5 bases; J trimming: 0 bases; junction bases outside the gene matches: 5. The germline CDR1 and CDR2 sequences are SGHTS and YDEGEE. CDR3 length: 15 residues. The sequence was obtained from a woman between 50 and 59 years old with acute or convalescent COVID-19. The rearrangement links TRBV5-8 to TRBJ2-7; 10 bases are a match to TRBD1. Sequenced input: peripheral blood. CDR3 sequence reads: CASRRRQGASYEQYF. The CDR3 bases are TGTGCCAGCAGACGTAGACAGGGGGCCTCCTACGAGCAGTACTTC.